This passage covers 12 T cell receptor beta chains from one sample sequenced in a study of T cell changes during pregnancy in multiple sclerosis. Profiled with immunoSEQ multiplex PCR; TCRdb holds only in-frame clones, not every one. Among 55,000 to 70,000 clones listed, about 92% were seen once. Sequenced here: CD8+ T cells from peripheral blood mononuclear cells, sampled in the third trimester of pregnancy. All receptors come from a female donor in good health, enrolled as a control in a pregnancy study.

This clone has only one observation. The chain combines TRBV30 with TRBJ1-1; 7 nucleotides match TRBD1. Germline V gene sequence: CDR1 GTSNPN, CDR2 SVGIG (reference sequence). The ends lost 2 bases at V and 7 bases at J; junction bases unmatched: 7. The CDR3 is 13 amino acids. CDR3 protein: CAWSSTGVSEAFF. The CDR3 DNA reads TGTGCCTGGAGTTCAACAGGGGTGAGTGAAGCTTTCTTT.

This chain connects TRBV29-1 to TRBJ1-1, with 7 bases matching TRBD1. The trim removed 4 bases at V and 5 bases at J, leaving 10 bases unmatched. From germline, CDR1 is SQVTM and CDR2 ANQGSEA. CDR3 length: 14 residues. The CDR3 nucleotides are TGCAGCGTTGGATTGACAGGGTCGGGAACTGAAGCTTTCTTT. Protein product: CSVGLTGSGTEAFF.

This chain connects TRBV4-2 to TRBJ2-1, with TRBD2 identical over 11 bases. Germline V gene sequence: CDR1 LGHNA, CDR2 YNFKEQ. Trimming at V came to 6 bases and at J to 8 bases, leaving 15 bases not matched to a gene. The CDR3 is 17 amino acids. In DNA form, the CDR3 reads TGTGCCAGCAGACAGACTATTAATAGCGGGGGGGCCGATGAGCAGTTCTTC. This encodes CASRQTINSGGADEQFF.

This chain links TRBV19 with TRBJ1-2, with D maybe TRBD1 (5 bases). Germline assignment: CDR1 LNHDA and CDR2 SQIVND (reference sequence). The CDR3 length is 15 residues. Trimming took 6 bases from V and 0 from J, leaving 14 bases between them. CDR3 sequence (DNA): TGTGCCAGTAGGGACAACACGGATACTAACTATGGCTACACCTTC. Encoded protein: CASRDNTDTNYGYTF.

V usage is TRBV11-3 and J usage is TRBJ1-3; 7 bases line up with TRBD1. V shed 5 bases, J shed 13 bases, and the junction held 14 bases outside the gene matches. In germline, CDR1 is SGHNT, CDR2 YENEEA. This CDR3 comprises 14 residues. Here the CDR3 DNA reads TGTGCCAGCAGCCCCGGGCTACAGGGGACCAAAATATATTTT. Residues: CASSPGLQGTKIYF.

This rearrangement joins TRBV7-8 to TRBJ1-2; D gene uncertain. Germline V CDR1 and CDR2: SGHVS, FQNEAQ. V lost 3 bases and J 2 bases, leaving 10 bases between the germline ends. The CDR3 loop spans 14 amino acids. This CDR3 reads CASSFTGKNYGYTF. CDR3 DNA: TGTGCCAGCAGCTTTACCGGGAAAAACTATGGCTACACCTTC.

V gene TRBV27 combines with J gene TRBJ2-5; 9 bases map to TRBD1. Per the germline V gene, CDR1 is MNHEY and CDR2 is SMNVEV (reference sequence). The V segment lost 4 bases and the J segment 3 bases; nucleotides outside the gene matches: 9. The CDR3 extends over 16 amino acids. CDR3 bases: TGTGCCAGCAGTTCCCGGACAGGGGACAAGGAAGAGACCCAGTACTTC. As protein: CASSSRTGDKEETQYF.

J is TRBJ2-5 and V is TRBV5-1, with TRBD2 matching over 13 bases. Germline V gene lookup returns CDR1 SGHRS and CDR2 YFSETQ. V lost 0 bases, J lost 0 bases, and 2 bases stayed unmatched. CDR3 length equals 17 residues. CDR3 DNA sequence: TGCGCCAGCAGCTTGGACGGGACTAGCGGGGACCAAGAGACCCAGTACTTC. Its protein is CASSLDGTSGDQETQYF.

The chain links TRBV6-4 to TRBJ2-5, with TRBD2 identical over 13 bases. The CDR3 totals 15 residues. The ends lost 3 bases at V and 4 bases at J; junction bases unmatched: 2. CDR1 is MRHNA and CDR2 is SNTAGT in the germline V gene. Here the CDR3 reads CASSDTSGGGETQYF. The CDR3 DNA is TGTGCCAGCAGTGATACTAGCGGGGGGGGAGAGACCCAGTACTTC.

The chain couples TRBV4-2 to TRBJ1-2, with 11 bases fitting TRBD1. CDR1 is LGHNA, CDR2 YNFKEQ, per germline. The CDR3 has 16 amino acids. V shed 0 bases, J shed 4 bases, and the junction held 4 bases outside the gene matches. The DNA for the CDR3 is TGTGCCAGCAGCCAAGATGCGGGACAGGGGGTCTATGGCTACACCTTC. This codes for CASSQDAGQGVYGYTF.

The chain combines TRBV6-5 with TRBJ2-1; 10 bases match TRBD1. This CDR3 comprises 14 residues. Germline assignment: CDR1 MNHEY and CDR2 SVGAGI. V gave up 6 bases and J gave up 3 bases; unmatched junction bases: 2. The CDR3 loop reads CASSRTGGYNEQFF. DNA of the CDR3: TGTGCCAGCAGCCGGACAGGGGGCTACAATGAGCAGTTCTTC.

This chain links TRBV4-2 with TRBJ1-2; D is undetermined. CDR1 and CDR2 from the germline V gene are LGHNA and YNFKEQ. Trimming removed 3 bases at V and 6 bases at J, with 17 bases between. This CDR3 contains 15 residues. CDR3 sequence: CASSQDRLGSNGYTF. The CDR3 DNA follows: TGTGCCAGCAGCCAGGATCGCCTGGGCAGTAATGGCTACACCTTC.